This is a list of T cell receptor beta chains from one sample in a study of identical twins. From the 5' RACE reads, TCRdb called clonotypes with MiXCR, one entry per CDR3 protein. The data show some 1,600,000 distinct CDR3 sequences, around 33% seen once. The specimen sequenced was cord blood. The source of these receptors is a newborn girl in good health. Each CDR3 is given with its conserved first and last residue. Fields, in order: V gene, J gene, D gene, clone size, CDR3 DNA, CDR3 protein. The D gene is left open where the match is weak. Clone size is shown for a subset of rows, as once, few, many or a class of expanded clone.

V gene: TRBV3-1
J gene: TRBJ2-5
D gene: -
clone size: -
CDR3 DNA: TGTGCCAGCAGCCAAGATCTTTCAAGGCGGAAGACCCAGTACTTC
CDR3 protein: CASSQDLSRRKTQYF

V gene: TRBV12-3/TRBV12-4
J gene: TRBJ2-2
D gene: -
clone size: -
CDR3 DNA: TGTGCCAGCAGTTGGGCGGGACAGATCAAAACCGGGGAGCTGTTTTTT
CDR3 protein: CASSWAGQIKTGELFF

V gene: TRBV20-1
J gene: TRBJ2-7
D gene: -
clone size: -
CDR3 DNA: TGCAGCGGTATACAGCAATCCTACGAGCAGTACTTC
CDR3 protein: CSGIQQSYEQYF

V gene: TRBV19
J gene: TRBJ2-4
D gene: TRBD2
clone size: few
CDR3 DNA: TGTGCCAGTAGTATGGGGGGACTAGCGAACATTCAGTACTTC
CDR3 protein: CASSMGGLANIQYF

V gene: TRBV11-2
J gene: TRBJ2-3
D gene: -
clone size: few
CDR3 DNA: TGTGCCAGCAGCTTACCCAGACTGACAACGCAGTATTTT
CDR3 protein: CASSLPRLTTQYF

V gene: TRBV12-3/TRBV12-4
J gene: TRBJ1-2
D gene: -
clone size: few
CDR3 DNA: TGTGCCAGCAGCCTCACCAGGGCAGTTAACTATGGCTACACCTTC
CDR3 protein: CASSLTRAVNYGYTF

V gene: TRBV3-1
J gene: TRBJ1-2
D gene: -
clone size: -
CDR3 DNA: TGTGCCAGCAGCCCAAACCGGGCCCTCGTTTGGGGCTACACCTTC
CDR3 protein: CASSPNRALVWGYTF

V gene: TRBV7-2
J gene: TRBJ2-3
D gene: -
clone size: -
CDR3 DNA: TGTGCCAGCAGCTTATTTTGGGGCCACGCAGATACGCAGTATTTT
CDR3 protein: CASSLFWGHADTQYF

V gene: TRBV10-3
J gene: TRBJ2-3
D gene: -
clone size: many
CDR3 DNA: TGTGCCATCAGTGAGTTGGCAGACCTTATCCACACAGATACGCAGTATTTT
CDR3 protein: CAISELADLIHTDTQYF

V gene: TRBV6-5
J gene: TRBJ1-6
D gene: -
clone size: -
CDR3 DNA: TGTGCCAGCAGCCGGGGACGAAAGAATTCACCCCTCCACTTT
CDR3 protein: CASSRGRKNSPLHF

V gene: TRBV25-1
J gene: TRBJ2-1
D gene: TRBD2
clone size: many
CDR3 DNA: TGTGCCAGCGCTAGCGGGAGATTGAGTGAGCAGTTCTTC
CDR3 protein: CASASGRLSEQFF

V gene: TRBV5-1
J gene: TRBJ2-3
D gene: TRBD1
clone size: few
CDR3 DNA: TGCGCCAGCAGCTTGGCGACAGGGGCCACAGATACGCAGTATTTT
CDR3 protein: CASSLATGATDTQYF

V gene: TRBV6-5
J gene: TRBJ1-1
D gene: -
clone size: -
CDR3 DNA: TGTGCCAGCAGTTTCAGCGGGGGGACTACTGAAGCTTTCTTT
CDR3 protein: CASSFSGGTTEAFF

V gene: TRBV29-1
J gene: TRBJ2-5
D gene: -
clone size: -
CDR3 DNA: TGCAGCGTTCAGGGGATGGGAGAGCAGTACTTC
CDR3 protein: CSVQGMGEQYF

V gene: TRBV4-2
J gene: TRBJ2-1
D gene: -
clone size: -
CDR3 DNA: TGTGCCAGCAGCCAAGATCCCCTAGTACGAGAGCAGTTCTTC
CDR3 protein: CASSQDPLVREQFF

V gene: TRBV20-1
J gene: TRBJ2-1
D gene: -
clone size: -
CDR3 DNA: TGCAGTGCTAGAGGGGAGTCCAGCACGTCGCCTTACAATGAGCAGTTCTTC
CDR3 protein: CSARGESSTSPYNEQFF

V gene: TRBV12-3/TRBV12-4
J gene: TRBJ1-6
D gene: -
clone size: few
CDR3 DNA: TGTGCCAGCAGTTTTCGGGCAGAAAATTCACCCCTCCACTTT
CDR3 protein: CASSFRAENSPLHF

V gene: TRBV6-5
J gene: TRBJ1-2
D gene: TRBD1
clone size: many
CDR3 DNA: TGTGCCAGCAGTTACCGGACAGGGGGCGGCTACACCTTC
CDR3 protein: CASSYRTGGGYTF

V gene: TRBV25-1
J gene: TRBJ2-7
D gene: -
clone size: -
CDR3 DNA: TGTGCCAGCAGAAAGGGCGAAGGGTACAATGAGCAGTACTTC
CDR3 protein: CASRKGEGYNEQYF

V gene: TRBV7-2
J gene: TRBJ2-7
D gene: -
clone size: -
CDR3 DNA: TGTGCCTGCAGCCTCCAGGGTGCTAGGACCTACGAGCAGTACTTC
CDR3 protein: CACSLQGARTYEQYF

V gene: TRBV20-1
J gene: TRBJ1-5
D gene: -
clone size: few
CDR3 DNA: TGCAGTGCTAGAGATTGGGACACTAGCAATCAGCCCCAGCATTTT
CDR3 protein: CSARDWDTSNQPQHF

V gene: TRBV29-1
J gene: TRBJ2-1
D gene: -
clone size: few
CDR3 DNA: TGCAGCGTTGGGCTGGGCCGAGGGCAGTTCTTC
CDR3 protein: CSVGLGRGQFF

V gene: TRBV10-2
J gene: TRBJ1-2
D gene: TRBD1
clone size: once
CDR3 DNA: TGCGCCAGCAGAACGACAGGGGGCGGGGACTATGGCTACACCTTC
CDR3 protein: CASRTTGGGDYGYTF

V gene: TRBV27
J gene: TRBJ1-4
D gene: -
clone size: -
CDR3 DNA: TGTGCCAGCAGTTCCAGACCCTTGAGGAATGAAAAACTGTTTTTT
CDR3 protein: CASSSRPLRNEKLFF

V gene: TRBV18
J gene: TRBJ1-2
D gene: -
clone size: few
CDR3 DNA: TGTGCCAGCTCACGGCAGGAGACAGTCTACTATGGCTACACCTTC
CDR3 protein: CASSRQETVYYGYTF

V gene: TRBV20-1
J gene: TRBJ1-1
D gene: -
clone size: -
CDR3 DNA: TGCAGTGCTAGAGGGGGCGGTTACACTGAAGCTTTCTTT
CDR3 protein: CSARGGGYTEAFF

V gene: TRBV27
J gene: TRBJ1-1
D gene: -
clone size: few
CDR3 DNA: TGTGCCAGCAGCCACGACTGGGACACTGAAGCTTTCTTT
CDR3 protein: CASSHDWDTEAFF

V gene: TRBV18
J gene: TRBJ2-3
D gene: TRBD2
clone size: -
CDR3 DNA: TGTGCCAGCTCCCAGCTTCGCGGGGGAGACACAGATACGCAGTATTTT
CDR3 protein: CASSQLRGGDTDTQYF

V gene: TRBV5-1
J gene: TRBJ2-1
D gene: TRBD2
clone size: few
CDR3 DNA: TGCGCCAGCAGCCTCGGGGCTAGCGGGGCACTTTACAATGAGCAGTTCTTC
CDR3 protein: CASSLGASGALYNEQFF

V gene: TRBV14
J gene: TRBJ1-2
D gene: TRBD1
clone size: -
CDR3 DNA: TGTGCCAGCAGACTGGGACAGGCCTACACCTTC
CDR3 protein: CASRLGQAYTF

V gene: TRBV4-2
J gene: TRBJ2-2
D gene: -
clone size: -
CDR3 DNA: TGTGCCAGCAGCCAAGCTCGTGGGGGGGGCGTCAACACCGGGGAGCTGTTTTTT
CDR3 protein: CASSQARGGGVNTGELFF

V gene: TRBV4-2
J gene: TRBJ1-2
D gene: TRBD1
clone size: few
CDR3 DNA: TGTGCCAGCAGCCATTCCCAGGGGGATCGCTATGGCTACACCTTC
CDR3 protein: CASSHSQGDRYGYTF

V gene: TRBV5-1
J gene: TRBJ2-7
D gene: TRBD2
clone size: few
CDR3 DNA: TGCGCCAGCAGCTTGTGGGGGGGACGGTCCTACGAGCAGTACTTC
CDR3 protein: CASSLWGGRSYEQYF

V gene: TRBV20-1
J gene: TRBJ2-7
D gene: -
clone size: few
CDR3 DNA: TGCAGTGCTAGAGATGCGGACTTAACCTACGAGCAGTACTTC
CDR3 protein: CSARDADLTYEQYF

V gene: TRBV29-1
J gene: TRBJ1-2
D gene: -
clone size: many
CDR3 DNA: TGCAGCGTTGATAGGGCCCTCGACTATGGCTACACCTTC
CDR3 protein: CSVDRALDYGYTF

V gene: TRBV5-6
J gene: TRBJ1-1
D gene: -
clone size: -
CDR3 DNA: TGTGCCAGCAGCCCCACGGGCCGGAGAAGGACTGGAGCTTTCTTT
CDR3 protein: CASSPTGRRRTGAFF

V gene: TRBV9
J gene: TRBJ2-1
D gene: -
clone size: -
CDR3 DNA: TGTGCCAGCGGAGGGAAGGGCTCCTACAATGAGCAGTTCTTC
CDR3 protein: CASGGKGSYNEQFF

V gene: TRBV7-9
J gene: TRBJ1-1
D gene: TRBD1
clone size: -
CDR3 DNA: TGTGCCAGCAGCCGGACAGGGACGGGATGGAACACTGAAGCTTTCTTT
CDR3 protein: CASSRTGTGWNTEAFF

V gene: TRBV25-1
J gene: TRBJ2-5
D gene: -
clone size: few
CDR3 DNA: TGTGCCAGCAGTGCCGGGACGGGCGGGGAGACCCAGTACTTC
CDR3 protein: CASSAGTGGETQYF

V gene: TRBV6-6
J gene: TRBJ1-5
D gene: -
clone size: few
CDR3 DNA: TGTGCCAGCAGTTACTACCAGGCGCCGCAAGCCCAGCATTTT
CDR3 protein: CASSYYQAPQAQHF

V gene: TRBV9
J gene: TRBJ2-7
D gene: -
clone size: -
CDR3 DNA: TGTGCCAGCAGTCCCCGTCGACGGGTCGGTGAGCAGTACTTC
CDR3 protein: CASSPRRRVGEQYF

V gene: TRBV4-2
J gene: TRBJ2-7
D gene: TRBD2
clone size: few
CDR3 DNA: TGTGCCAGCAGCCAAGAACTAGCGGAGAGCTCCTACGAGCAGTACTTC
CDR3 protein: CASSQELAESSYEQYF

V gene: TRBV12-3/TRBV12-4
J gene: TRBJ2-3
D gene: -
clone size: -
CDR3 DNA: TGTGCCAGCGGTATCAACACAGATACGCAGTATTTT
CDR3 protein: CASGINTDTQYF

V gene: TRBV4-2
J gene: TRBJ2-3
D gene: -
clone size: -
CDR3 DNA: TGTGCCAGCAGCTCCAAAACCAGGGCCCCGGGAGATACGCAGTATTTT
CDR3 protein: CASSSKTRAPGDTQYF

V gene: TRBV27
J gene: TRBJ2-3
D gene: -
clone size: few
CDR3 DNA: TGTGCCAGCAGTTTCTTTGGGTCAGGAGATACGCAGTATTTT
CDR3 protein: CASSFFGSGDTQYF

V gene: TRBV20-1
J gene: TRBJ1-5
D gene: -
clone size: -
CDR3 DNA: TGCAGTGCTGAACCACAGCTGGGTAGCAATCAGCCCCAGCATTTT
CDR3 protein: CSAEPQLGSNQPQHF